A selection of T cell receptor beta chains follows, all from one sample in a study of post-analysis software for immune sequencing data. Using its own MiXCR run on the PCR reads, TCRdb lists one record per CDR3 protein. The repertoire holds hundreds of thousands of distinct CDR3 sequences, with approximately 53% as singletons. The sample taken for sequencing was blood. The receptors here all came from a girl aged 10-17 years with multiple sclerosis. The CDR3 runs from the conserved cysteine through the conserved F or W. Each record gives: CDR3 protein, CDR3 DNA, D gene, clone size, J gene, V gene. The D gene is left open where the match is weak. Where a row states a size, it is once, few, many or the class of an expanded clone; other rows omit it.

CDR3aa: CASSLTPGVQDTQYF
CDR3nt: TGTGCCAGCAGCTTAACGCCGGGAGTTCAAGATACGCAGTATTTT
d_gene: .
abundance: .
j_gene: TRBJ2-3
v_gene: TRBV7-3

CDR3aa: CSAGAVFGYTF
CDR3nt: TGCAGTGCTGGGGCAGTTTTTGGCTACACCTTC
d_gene: .
abundance: .
j_gene: TRBJ1-2
v_gene: TRBV20-1

CDR3aa: CASSQVGVANTEAFF
CDR3nt: TGTGCCAGCAGCCAAGTCGGGGTCGCAAACACTGAAGCTTTCTTT
d_gene: .
abundance: .
j_gene: TRBJ1-1
v_gene: TRBV3-1

CDR3aa: CSVVLRAAYEQYF
CDR3nt: TGCAGCGTTGTCCTACGGGCCGCATACGAGCAGTACTTC
d_gene: .
abundance: .
j_gene: TRBJ2-7
v_gene: TRBV29-1

CDR3aa: CASRLTTDTQYF
CDR3nt: TGCGCCAGCAGGCTAACTACAGATACGCAGTATTTT
d_gene: .
abundance: .
j_gene: TRBJ2-3
v_gene: TRBV5-1

CDR3aa: CATRPDRGHEYGYTF
CDR3nt: TGTGCCACCAGACCGGACAGGGGGCATGAGTATGGCTACACCTTC
d_gene: TRBD1
abundance: few
j_gene: TRBJ1-2
v_gene: TRBV15

CDR3aa: CASSKVGTSGGRRSTDTQYF
CDR3nt: TGTGCCAGCAGCAAAGTCGGAACTAGCGGGGGGCGGAGGAGCACAGATACGCAGTATTTT
d_gene: .
abundance: few
j_gene: TRBJ2-3
v_gene: TRBV21-1

CDR3aa: CASKISWLAEQFF
CDR3nt: TGTGCCAGCAAAATCAGCTGGTTGGCTGAGCAGTTCTTC
d_gene: .
abundance: few
j_gene: TRBJ2-1
v_gene: TRBV7-9

CDR3aa: CASSLKTGVSYEQYF
CDR3nt: TGTGCCAGCAGCTTAAAGACAGGGGTCTCCTACGAGCAGTACTTC
d_gene: TRBD1
abundance: .
j_gene: TRBJ2-7
v_gene: TRBV7-2

CDR3aa: CASSLAWVGPGAQYF
CDR3nt: TGTGCCAGCAGCTTAGCGTGGGTGGGGCCCGGGGCCCAGTACTTC
d_gene: .
abundance: .
j_gene: TRBJ2-5
v_gene: TRBV7-2

CDR3aa: CASSYSNPGILRGANVLTF
CDR3nt: TGTGCCAGCAGTTACTCGAACCCAGGGATCCTCAGGGGGGCCAACGTCCTGACTTTC
d_gene: .
abundance: .
j_gene: TRBJ2-6
v_gene: TRBV6-5

CDR3aa: CASSGTSGYNEQYF
CDR3nt: TGTGCCAGCAGTGGGACTAGCGGATACAATGAGCAGTACTTC
d_gene: TRBD2
abundance: few
j_gene: TRBJ2-5
v_gene: TRBV12-3/TRBV12-4

CDR3aa: CASSVETEPWGTQYF
CDR3nt: TGTGCCAGCAGTGTAGAGACAGAACCCTGGGGGACCCAGTACTTC
d_gene: .
abundance: .
j_gene: TRBJ2-5
v_gene: TRBV2

CDR3aa: CASRIAGLTYEQYF
CDR3nt: TGTGCCAGCCGGATAGCGGGACTGACCTACGAGCAGTACTTC
d_gene: TRBD2
abundance: .
j_gene: TRBJ2-7
v_gene: TRBV28

CDR3aa: CSARDSAGWQETQYF
CDR3nt: TGCAGTGCTAGAGATTCAGCGGGGTGGCAAGAGACCCAGTACTTC
d_gene: TRBD2
abundance: .
j_gene: TRBJ2-5
v_gene: TRBV20-1

CDR3aa: CASSSGLAGAETQYF
CDR3nt: TGTGCCAGCAGCTCAGGACTAGCGGGGGCCGAGACCCAGTACTTC
d_gene: TRBD2
abundance: few
j_gene: TRBJ2-5
v_gene: TRBV7-3

CDR3aa: CASSQLIKGRGYEQYF
CDR3nt: TGTGCCAGCAGTCAGCTAATTAAAGGACGCGGCTACGAGCAGTACTTC
d_gene: .
abundance: few
j_gene: TRBJ2-7
v_gene: TRBV2

CDR3aa: CASSFSGGYTDTQYF
CDR3nt: TGTGCCAGCAGTTTCTCCGGGGGGTACACAGATACGCAGTATTTT
d_gene: TRBD2
abundance: few
j_gene: TRBJ2-3
v_gene: TRBV12-3/TRBV12-4

CDR3aa: CASSRASLTDTQYF
CDR3nt: TGTGCCAGCAGCAGGGCATCTCTCACAGATACGCAGTATTTT
d_gene: .
abundance: .
j_gene: TRBJ2-3
v_gene: TRBV27

CDR3aa: CSAIAGGTDTQYF
CDR3nt: TGCAGCGCAATAGCGGGGGGCACAGATACGCAGTATTTT
d_gene: TRBD2
abundance: .
j_gene: TRBJ2-3
v_gene: TRBV20-1

CDR3aa: CASSPHAGGPSSYEQYF
CDR3nt: TGTGCCAGCAGTCCCCACGCCGGGGGCCCTTCAAGTTACGAGCAGTACTTC
d_gene: .
abundance: .
j_gene: TRBJ2-7
v_gene: TRBV27

CDR3aa: CSVEFRVGEQYF
CDR3nt: TGCAGCGTTGAGTTCAGGGTGGGGGAGCAGTACTTC
d_gene: .
abundance: few
j_gene: TRBJ2-4
v_gene: TRBV29-1

CDR3aa: CASGGLGNEQFF
CDR3nt: TGTGCCAGCGGGGGCTTGGGGAATGAGCAGTTCTTC
d_gene: .
abundance: .
j_gene: TRBJ2-1
v_gene: TRBV3-1

CDR3aa: CASSLPSDTDTQYF
CDR3nt: TGCGCCAGCAGCCTCCCATCAGACACAGATACGCAGTATTTT
d_gene: .
abundance: .
j_gene: TRBJ2-3
v_gene: TRBV5-1

CDR3aa: CASSLDRENIQYF
CDR3nt: TGTGCCAGCAGTTTGGACAGGGAAAACATTCAGTACTTC
d_gene: TRBD1
abundance: few
j_gene: TRBJ2-4
v_gene: TRBV6-6

CDR3aa: CASSQDLVAGSYEQYF
CDR3nt: TGCGCCAGCAGCCAAGATTTGGTAGCGGGATCCTACGAGCAGTACTTC
d_gene: TRBD2
abundance: few
j_gene: TRBJ2-7
v_gene: TRBV4-1

CDR3aa: CAGGVESSYEQYF
CDR3nt: TGTGCCGGGGGGGTTGAAAGCTCCTACGAGCAGTACTTC
d_gene: TRBD2
abundance: .
j_gene: TRBJ2-7
v_gene: TRBV6-1

CDR3aa: CASSLHGTGTDTQYF
CDR3nt: TGCGCCAGCAGCTTGCACGGGACAGGGACAGATACGCAGTATTTT
d_gene: TRBD1
abundance: .
j_gene: TRBJ2-3
v_gene: TRBV5-1

CDR3aa: CASSQGLAGGSYEQYF
CDR3nt: TGTGCCAGCAGCCAAGGGCTAGCGGGGGGGTCCTACGAGCAGTACTTC
d_gene: TRBD2
abundance: few
j_gene: TRBJ2-7
v_gene: TRBV3-1

CDR3aa: CASSEFPRGTEAFF
CDR3nt: TGTGCCAGCAGTGAATTTCCGAGGGGCACTGAAGCTTTCTTT
d_gene: .
abundance: .
j_gene: TRBJ1-1
v_gene: TRBV25-1

CDR3aa: CASSQVRGKGSNYNEQFF
CDR3nt: TGTGCCAGCAGCCAAGTGAGGGGGAAAGGGTCGAACTACAATGAGCAGTTCTTC
d_gene: .
abundance: .
j_gene: TRBJ2-1
v_gene: TRBV14

CDR3aa: CSAGFYYGYTF
CDR3nt: TGCAGCGCAGGGTTTTACTATGGCTACACCTTC
d_gene: .
abundance: few
j_gene: TRBJ1-2
v_gene: TRBV29-1

CDR3aa: CASSVRTGTYEQYF
CDR3nt: TGTGCCAGCAGTGTTAGGACAGGGACCTACGAGCAGTACTTC
d_gene: TRBD1
abundance: .
j_gene: TRBJ2-7
v_gene: TRBV27

CDR3aa: CAISGPGSTETQYF
CDR3nt: TGTGCCATCAGTGGCCCCGGATCTACTGAGACCCAGTACTTC
d_gene: .
abundance: few
j_gene: TRBJ2-5
v_gene: TRBV10-3

CDR3aa: CSASGGQGPYGYTF
CDR3nt: TGCAGTGCTAGTGGGGGACAGGGCCCCTATGGCTACACCTTC
d_gene: TRBD1
abundance: .
j_gene: TRBJ1-2
v_gene: TRBV20-1

CDR3aa: CSARETWSYEQYF
CDR3nt: TGCAGTGCTAGAGAGACGTGGTCCTACGAGCAGTACTTC
d_gene: .
abundance: .
j_gene: TRBJ2-7
v_gene: TRBV20-1

CDR3aa: CASSELRGTEAFF
CDR3nt: TGTGCCAGCAGTGAACTCCGGGGGACTGAAGCTTTCTTT
d_gene: .
abundance: few
j_gene: TRBJ1-1
v_gene: TRBV6-1

CDR3aa: CASSQDMSSYEQYF
CDR3nt: TGTGCCAGCAGCCAAGATATGAGTTCCTACGAGCAGTACTTC
d_gene: .
abundance: .
j_gene: TRBJ2-7
v_gene: TRBV3-1

CDR3aa: CSATRDRGYGYTF
CDR3nt: TGCAGTGCTACCCGGGACAGAGGCTATGGCTACACCTTC
d_gene: TRBD1
abundance: few
j_gene: TRBJ1-2
v_gene: TRBV20-1

CDR3aa: CASSRQGGPYGYTF
CDR3nt: TGTGCCAGCAGTCGACAGGGGGGGCCCTATGGCTACACCTTC
d_gene: TRBD1
abundance: .
j_gene: TRBJ1-2
v_gene: TRBV25-1

CDR3aa: CASSLTRWIDSKNIQYF
CDR3nt: TGTGCCAGCAGCTTAACGCGCTGGATCGACAGCAAAAACATTCAGTACTTC
d_gene: .
abundance: few
j_gene: TRBJ2-4
v_gene: TRBV7-3

CDR3aa: CASSQLVGNADRNQPQHF
CDR3nt: TGCGCCAGCAGCCAGTTAGTTGGGAACGCGGACCGAAATCAGCCCCAGCATTTT
d_gene: .
abundance: .
j_gene: TRBJ1-5
v_gene: TRBV4-1

CDR3aa: CSARGESSYNEQFF
CDR3nt: TGCAGTGCTAGAGGGGAGAGCTCCTACAATGAGCAGTTCTTC
d_gene: .
abundance: .
j_gene: TRBJ2-1
v_gene: TRBV20-1

CDR3aa: CATGRGTEAFF
CDR3nt: TGTGCCACAGGGCGCGGCACTGAAGCTTTCTTT
d_gene: .
abundance: .
j_gene: TRBJ1-1
v_gene: TRBV3-1

CDR3aa: CAINPDSQETQYF
CDR3nt: TGTGCCATCAATCCCGACAGCCAAGAGACCCAGTACTTC
d_gene: .
abundance: few
j_gene: TRBJ2-5
v_gene: TRBV10-3

CDR3aa: CASSITGTSGRGTQETQYF
CDR3nt: TGCGCCAGCAGCATAACCGGGACTAGCGGGAGAGGGACCCAAGAGACCCAGTACTTC
d_gene: TRBD2
abundance: .
j_gene: TRBJ2-5
v_gene: TRBV5-1

CDR3aa: CASSEVYRGNEQYF
CDR3nt: TGTGCCAGCAGTGAAGTCTACAGGGGCAACGAGCAGTACTTC
d_gene: TRBD1
abundance: .
j_gene: TRBJ2-7
v_gene: TRBV2

CDR3aa: CASSLRPGVGYGYTF
CDR3nt: TGTGCCAGCAGCTTGCGGCCAGGGGTCGGGTATGGCTACACCTTC
d_gene: .
abundance: few
j_gene: TRBJ1-2
v_gene: TRBV7-3

CDR3aa: CASSLDLAEPTDTQYF
CDR3nt: TGTGCCAGCAGCTTAGACCTAGCGGAGCCCACAGATACGCAGTATTTT
d_gene: TRBD2
abundance: .
j_gene: TRBJ2-3
v_gene: TRBV7-2

CDR3aa: CSVEGVGADTQYF
CDR3nt: TGCAGCGTTGAAGGGGTGGGAGCAGATACGCAGTATTTT
d_gene: .
abundance: .
j_gene: TRBJ2-3
v_gene: TRBV29-1

CDR3aa: CSALDSLRGYTF
CDR3nt: TGCAGTGCCCTGGACAGTCTTCGTGGCTACACCTTC
d_gene: .
abundance: .
j_gene: TRBJ1-2
v_gene: TRBV20-1

CDR3aa: CASTLNRGKAGGYTF
CDR3nt: TGTGCCAGCACTCTAAATAGGGGGAAGGCGGGCGGCTACACCTTC
d_gene: .
abundance: few
j_gene: TRBJ1-2
v_gene: TRBV12-3/TRBV12-4

CDR3aa: CASSLRGIHNSPLHF
CDR3nt: TGTGCCAGCAGTTTAAGGGGGATCCATAATTCACCCCTCCACTTT
d_gene: .
abundance: .
j_gene: TRBJ1-6
v_gene: TRBV12-3/TRBV12-4

CDR3aa: CASSFGQVPFPFF
CDR3nt: TGTGCCAGCAGTTTTGGACAGGTCCCCTTCCCTTTCTTT
d_gene: TRBD1
abundance: .
j_gene: TRBJ1-1
v_gene: TRBV12-3/TRBV12-4

CDR3aa: CASSYSNLVSASGGHSSYEQYF
CDR3nt: TGTGCCAGCAGTTACTCGAATCTGGTTTCGGCTAGCGGGGGCCACAGCTCCTACGAGCAGTACTTC
d_gene: TRBD2
abundance: .
j_gene: TRBJ2-7
v_gene: TRBV6-5

CDR3aa: CALSLASGEQFF
CDR3nt: TGTGCCCTCTCTCTAGCCTCCGGGGAGCAGTTCTTC
d_gene: .
abundance: .
j_gene: TRBJ2-1
v_gene: TRBV7-9

CDR3aa: CASSLVAQEGNIQYF
CDR3nt: TGCGCCAGCAGCTTGGTTGCGCAGGAGGGAAACATTCAGTACTTC
d_gene: .
abundance: .
j_gene: TRBJ2-4
v_gene: TRBV5-1

CDR3aa: CASSADRDVYNSPLHF
CDR3nt: TGTGCCAGCAGTGCCGACAGGGACGTTTATAATTCACCCCTCCACTTT
d_gene: TRBD1
abundance: .
j_gene: TRBJ1-6
v_gene: TRBV2